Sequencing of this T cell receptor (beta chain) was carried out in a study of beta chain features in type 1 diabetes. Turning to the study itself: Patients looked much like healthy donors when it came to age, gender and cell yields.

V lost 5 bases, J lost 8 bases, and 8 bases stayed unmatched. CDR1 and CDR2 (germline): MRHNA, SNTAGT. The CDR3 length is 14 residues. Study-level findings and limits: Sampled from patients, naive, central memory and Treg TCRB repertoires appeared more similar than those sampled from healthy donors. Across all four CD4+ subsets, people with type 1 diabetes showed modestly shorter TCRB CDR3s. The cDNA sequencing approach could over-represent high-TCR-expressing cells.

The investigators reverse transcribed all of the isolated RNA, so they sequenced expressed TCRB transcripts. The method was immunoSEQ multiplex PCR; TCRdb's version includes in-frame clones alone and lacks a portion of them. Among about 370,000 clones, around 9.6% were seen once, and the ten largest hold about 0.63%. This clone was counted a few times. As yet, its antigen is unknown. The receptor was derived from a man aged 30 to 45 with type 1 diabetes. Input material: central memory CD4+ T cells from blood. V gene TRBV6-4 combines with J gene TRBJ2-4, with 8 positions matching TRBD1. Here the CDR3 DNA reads TGTGCCAGCAGTTACGGCAGGGGGCGAGACATTCAGTACTTC. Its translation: CASSYGRGRDIQYF.